This entry is about one TCR beta chain. Its cognate antigen is unknown. PCR involved 60 Vbeta and 13 Jbeta primers. Libraries were prepared by immunoSEQ multiplex PCR; TCRdb keeps only in-frame clonotypes and omits some of them. The sample consists of 95,000 to 100,000 clones, 65% to 85% of them appearing once. Trimming cost V 11 bases and J 5 bases; bases outside gene matches: 5. The CDR3 extends over 12 amino acids. The V gene's germline CDR1 is ENHRY and CDR2 SYGVKD. The source of the sample is a study of cytomegalovirus exposure and HLA in healthy donors. Study-level findings and limits: It was likely that a cluster of highly shared sequence variants was a sequencing artifact.

The V call is TRBV10-3, the J call TRBJ1-5; 8 bases line up with TRBD1. The sequence derives from a man in his fifties or sixties in good health and CMV-seronegative. Sequences were obtained from PBMCs. CDR3 sequence (DNA): TGTGCCGCAGGGACAGGAGATCAGCCCCAGCATTTT. Its protein product is CAAGTGDQPQHF.